These 31 T cell receptor beta chains were all obtained from the same sample, sequenced in a study of Graves' ophthalmopathy and Graves' hyperthyroidism. RNA transcripts were the template, and TCR beta CDR3 regions were amplified from them. First-round RT-PCR relied on HTBI primers, and a second-round multiplex PCR came next. Each CDR3 protein gets one entry after TCRdb re-called the multiplex PCR reads with MiXCR. Among 650,000 to 800,000 distinct CDR3 sequences listed, about 38% were seen once. The sequenced sample was peripheral blood. These receptor sequences come from an adult man with Graves' ophthalmopathy.

About this clonotype itself: This may be a read error, as it is one base from a much larger clone. This chain joins TRBV19 and TRBJ1-2; TRBD1 agrees at 8 bases. CDR1 is LNHDA and CDR2 is SQIVND in the germline V gene (reference sequence). The junction had 14 bases not matched to a gene; V was cut back by 10 bases and J by 4 bases. CDR3 size: 15 residues. This CDR3 is CANRPTTGVGYGYTF. The CDR3, as DNA: TGTGCCAATAGACCGACGACAGGGGTTGGCTATGGCTACACCTTC.

The CDR3 sequence is CASRRIGEQGETQYF. In nucleotides, the CDR3 is TGTGCCAGCAGGAGGATAGGGGAACAAGGAGAGACCCAGTACTTC. V usage is TRBV13 and J usage is TRBJ2-5, with TRBD1 as a possible D gene (5 bases). V was cut by 6 bases and J by 4 bases, with 18 bases left in between. Germline V gives CDR1 PRHDT, CDR2 FYEKMQ (reference sequence). The CDR3 extends over 15 amino acids.

This clonotype was observed a few times. The CDR3 sequence is CASSRNHRDRGYGTEAFF. Written as DNA, the CDR3 is TGTGCCAGCAGCCGAAACCACAGGGACCGGGGTTACGGCACTGAAGCTTTCTTT. This chain uses TRBV5-8 with TRBJ1-1; maybe TRBD1 (6 bases). The V gene's germline CDR1 is SGHTS and CDR2 YDEGEE. The CDR3 length is 18 residues. Trimming took 4 bases from V and 4 from J, leaving 26 bases between them. The complete variable domain, with remaining parts taken from reference TRBV5-8 and TRBJ1-1, reads EAGVTQSPTHLIKTRGQQATLRCSPISGHTSVYWYQQALGLGLQFLLWYDEGEERNRGNFPPRFSGRQFPNYSSELNVNALELEDSALYLCASSRNHRDRGYGTEAFFGQGTRLTVV.

Many counts were recorded for this clonotype. The chain combines TRBV14 with TRBJ1-2, with 12 bases fitting TRBD1. CDR1 and CDR2 from the germline V gene are SGHDN and FVKESK. CDR3 length equals 15 residues. Trimming at V came to 4 bases and at J to 8 bases, leaving 8 bases not matched to a gene. CDR3 nucleotide sequence: TGTGCCAGCAGCCCGGCCGGGACAGGGGGCGTGGGCTACACCTTC. Its translation: CASSPAGTGGVGYTF.

The V gene is TRBV3-1, the J gene TRBJ2-7, with D maybe TRBD2 (6 bases). V was clipped by 1 base and J by 0 bases, with 10 bases between them. From germline, CDR1 is LGHDT and CDR2 YNNKEL (reference sequence). This CDR3 is 15 amino acids long. As DNA, the CDR3 is TGTGCCAGCAGCCAAGGCGCGGGGAGCTCCTACGAGCAGTACTTC. Encoded protein: CASSQGAGSSYEQYF.

There are many counts of this clonotype. The V call is TRBV24-1, the J call TRBJ2-2; 11 bases line up with TRBD1. The CDR3 loop spans 17 amino acids. The V gene's germline CDR1 is KGHDR and CDR2 SFDVKD. Trimming cost V 0 bases and J 1 base; bases outside gene matches: 0. The CDR3 DNA is TGTGCCACCAGTGATTTGGGGACAGGGGGGAACACCGGGGAGCTGTTTTTT. Translating it yields CATSDLGTGGNTGELFF.

This clonotype was recorded at least ten times. J is TRBJ2-7 and V is TRBV2; TRBD1 matches 7 bases. V trimming: 3 bases; J trimming: 3 bases; junction bases outside the gene matches: 5. The CDR3 has 14 residues. In germline, CDR1 is SNHLY, CDR2 FYNNEI. The CDR3 reads CASSDKGQLYEQYF. Here the CDR3 DNA reads TGTGCCAGCAGTGACAAGGGACAGCTCTACGAGCAGTACTTC.

This chain links TRBV7-8 with TRBJ2-5; 12 bases align to TRBD1. The V gene end was trimmed by 5 bases and the J gene end by 4 bases; junction bases not matched to a gene: 8. Per germline, CDR1 SGHVS and CDR2 FQNEAQ. The CDR3 consists of 16 residues. CDR3 region: CASSLSGTGGGETQYF. CDR3 nucleotides: TGTGCCAGCAGCCTGTCCGGGACAGGGGGCGGAGAGACCCAGTACTTC. Looking up the rest from reference TRBV7-8 and TRBJ2-5 gives the full variable domain: GAGVSQSPRYKVAKRGQDVALRCDPISGHVSLFWYQQALGQGPEFLTYFQNEAQLDKSGLPSDRFFAERPEGSVSTLKIQRTQQEDSAVYLCASSLSGTGGGETQYFGPGTRLLVL.

The chain carries TRBV19 and TRBJ2-7, with 7 nucleotides matching TRBD1. There are 14 residues in the CDR3. With V trimmed by 7 bases and J by 3 bases, 9 bases remained unmatched. Germline loops: CDR1 LNHDA, CDR2 SQIVND (reference sequence). The CDR3 protein is CASTVKQGSYEQYF. CDR3 in DNA: TGTGCCAGTACTGTCAAACAGGGGAGCTACGAGCAGTACTTC.

This clonotype was recorded at least ten times. The CDR3 here is CATGTGSEETQYF. Written as DNA, the CDR3 is TGTGCCACCGGGACAGGGTCTGAAGAGACCCAGTACTTC. This chain links TRBV10-3 with TRBJ2-5; TRBD1 matches at 9 bases. V dropped 10 bases and J dropped 3; count of bases not matched to a gene: 6. This CDR3 comprises 13 residues. Per germline, CDR1 ENHRY and CDR2 SYGVKD.

This clonotype was observed a handful of times. This sequence joins TRBV7-2 and TRBJ1-5, with D uncertain. The CDR3 consists of 15 residues. Trimming took off 5 bases at V and 5 bases at J, with 16 bases between the two ends. In germline, CDR1 is SGHTA, CDR2 FQGNSA. The CDR3 DNA sequence: TGTGCCAGCAGCCAAGAGCGGCAAGCCCATCAGCCCCAGCATTTT. This encodes CASSQERQAHQPQHF.

This clonotype has only a few counts. V gene TRBV5-4 combines with J gene TRBJ1-2; 7 bases are a match to TRBD1. The V segment lost 2 bases and the J segment 4 bases; nucleotides outside the gene matches: 8. Germline loops: CDR1 SGHNT, CDR2 YYREEE (reference sequence). CDR3 size: 15 residues. The DNA for the CDR3 is TGTGCCAGCAGCTTTTACAGGGGCCTAGGCTATGGCTACACCTTC. Translated, it gives CASSFYRGLGYGYTF.

The chain carries TRBV5-1 and TRBJ2-7, with TRBD1 identical over 9 bases. Unmatched junction bases numbered 7, after V lost 3 bases and J lost 3 bases. In germline, CDR1 is SGHRS, CDR2 YFSETQ. The CDR3 has 15 residues. CDR3 bases: TGCGCCAGCAGCTCCCGACAGGGGGTCCACTACGAGCAGTACTTC. This translates into CASSSRQGVHYEQYF.

This clonotype was seen at least ten times. The V and J genes are TRBV10-2 and TRBJ2-7; D unclear. The CDR3 sequence is 16 residues long. The V end lost 5 bases, the J end lost 4 bases, and 21 bases lay between the germline ends. Germline-derived CDR1 and CDR2 are WSHSY and SAAADI. DNA for the CDR3: TGCGCCAGCAGTTCCCATACCACTCTTACGCCGTACGAGCAGTACTTC. This sequence encodes CASSSHTTLTPYEQYF.

There are many counts of this clonotype. This chain uses TRBV19 with TRBJ2-7; the D gene is possibly TRBD1 (6 bases). In germline, CDR1 is LNHDA, CDR2 SQIVND (reference sequence). The CDR3 consists of 14 residues. Trimming shortened V by 3 bases and J by 2 bases, and 11 bases separated the two germline ends. CDR3 DNA sequence: TGTGCCAGTAGTATCTCGGACAGAGCCTACGAGCAGTACTTC. Protein: CASSISDRAYEQYF.

This chain uses TRBV12-3 or TRBV12-4 with TRBJ2-3; tentative D call: TRBD2 (5 bases). V lost 1 base and J lost 4, with 12 bases in between. The CDR3 length is 15 residues. CDR3 in amino acids: CASSLGRGGADTQYF. In DNA form, the CDR3 reads TGTGCCAGCAGTTTAGGACGGGGTGGCGCAGATACGCAGTATTTT.

About this clonotype itself: A much larger clone lies a single base off, so this may be a read error. The rearrangement uses TRBV10-3 and TRBJ1-6, with D unclear. This CDR3 is built from 13 residues. Per germline, CDR1 ENHRY and CDR2 SYGVKD. The V and J ends lost 10 bases and 5 bases respectively, with 12 bases between them. The CDR3 DNA sequence: TGTGCCAGCAGCGCCAGAGATAATTCACCCCTCCACTTT. Translation gives CASSARDNSPLHF.

This clonotype was seen more than once but under ten times. The chain is built from TRBV6-2 or TRBV6-3 and TRBJ1-5; D not certain. This CDR3 is built from 15 residues. Germline V gene lookup returns CDR1 MNHEY and CDR2 SVGEGT. The V end lost 0 bases, the J end lost 6 bases, and 12 bases lay between the germline ends. CDR3 in DNA: TGTGCCAGCAGTTACTCGGAAGGGTTGAGTCAGCCCCAGCATTTT. It codes for CASSYSEGLSQPQHF.

The chain combines TRBV7-6 with TRBJ2-7; 7 bases map to TRBD2. The V segment lost 7 bases and the J segment 1 base; nucleotides outside the gene matches: 10. From germline, CDR1 is SGHVS and CDR2 FNYEAQ. The CDR3 has 15 amino acids. CDR3 DNA: TGTGCCAGCACCCACCGGAGCGGGGAATCCTACGAGCAGTACTTC. Its translation is CASTHRSGESYEQYF.

About this clonotype itself: A much larger clonotype is one base distant, so this may be a read error. This chain connects TRBV20-1 to TRBJ1-1, with D unresolved. Trimming took 3 bases from V and 5 from J, leaving 10 bases between them. CDR3 size: 12 residues. From germline, CDR1 is DFQATT and CDR2 SNEGSKA (reference sequence). The CDR3 protein is CSARAELTEAFF. CDR3 coding DNA: TGCAGTGCTAGGGCGGAACTGACTGAAGCTTTCTTT.

The chain carries TRBV7-8 and TRBJ2-5; 8 bases are a match to TRBD2. The CDR3 sequence is 16 residues long. Trimming cost V 5 bases and J 2 bases; bases outside gene matches: 10. Germline assignment: CDR1 SGHVS and CDR2 FQNEAQ. In DNA form, the CDR3 reads TGTGCCAGCAGCCTGACGACTAGCGCCAGTCAAGAGACCCAGTACTTC. Its protein is CASSLTTSASQETQYF.

This clonotype was counted at least ten times. The chain combines TRBV29-1 with TRBJ2-2; 7 nucleotides align to TRBD2. V shed 7 bases, J shed 6 bases, and the junction held 11 bases outside the gene matches. The CDR3 spans 14 residues. The germline V gene encodes CDR1 SQVTM and CDR2 ANQGSEA. This chain's CDR3 is CSALKRDSSGELFF. The CDR3 coding sequence is TGCAGCGCCCTAAAGCGGGATTCCTCCGGGGAGCTGTTTTTT.

The J gene is TRBJ1-1, the V gene TRBV10-3, with 8 bases matching TRBD1. Germline lookup yields CDR1 ENHRY and CDR2 SYGVKD. CDR3 size: 13 residues. The junction had 3 bases not matched to a gene; V was cut back by 8 bases and J by 1 base. CDR3 protein: CAIGGTGNTEAFF. The CDR3 DNA reads as TGTGCCATCGGCGGGACAGGGAACACTGAAGCTTTCTTT.

This clonotype was counted at least ten times. This rearrangement joins TRBV20-1 to TRBJ1-3; no clear D. Trimming cost V 0 bases and J 4 bases, with 7 bases left between them. The CDR3 consists of 13 residues. CDR1 and CDR2 from the germline V gene are DFQATT and SNEGSKA (reference sequence). In DNA, the CDR3 is TGCAGTGCTAGAGATCTAGAGGGAAACACCATATATTTT. Translation: CSARDLEGNTIYF.

V usage is TRBV25-1 and J usage is TRBJ2-7; TRBD2 matches at 14 bases. The J segment lost 6 bases and the V segment lost 5 bases, leaving 12 bases of the junction unmatched. The CDR3 runs 17 residues. Germline V gives CDR1 MGHDK, CDR2 SYGVNS. This CDR3 is CASSPGTSGSPRAEQYF. The CDR3 nucleotides are TGTGCCAGCAGTCCCGGGACTAGCGGGAGTCCCAGGGCCGAGCAGTACTTC.

The chain links TRBV27 to TRBJ1-4; D gene unclear. The ends were cut back, 8 bases at V and 3 bases at J, with 10 bases in the middle. Germline assignment: CDR1 MNHEY and CDR2 SMNVEV (reference sequence). The CDR3 has 13 residues. The CDR3 protein is CASGRGPNEKLFF. CDR3 sequence (DNA): TGTGCCAGCGGAAGAGGACCTAATGAAAAACTGTTTTTT.

J is TRBJ1-1 and V is TRBV7-8; 9 nucleotides match TRBD1. The CDR3 is made up of 12 amino acids. Per germline, CDR1 SGHVS and CDR2 FQNEAQ. V lost 5 bases to trimming and J lost 10 bases; unmatched junction nucleotides: 5. CDR3 protein: CASSPGTGRAFF. CDR3 bases: TGTGCCAGCAGCCCCGGGACAGGGAGAGCTTTCTTT.

Comment on this clonotype: A much bigger clone sits one base away, suggesting this may be a read error. The chain employs TRBV2 and TRBJ1-2, with TRBD1 as a possible D gene (6 bases). Germline CDR1 and CDR2: SNHLY and FYNNEI. This CDR3 has 12 amino acids. CDR3: CASSVNPGGYIF. DNA for the CDR3: TGTGCCAGCAGTGTTAACCCGGGGGGCTACATCTTC.

As regards this clonotype: This may arise from a read error, as a much more abundant clone is one base away. J is TRBJ1-1 and V is TRBV4-1; no reliable D call. Germline CDR1 is MGHRA and CDR2 is YSYEKL. The CDR3 is 14 residues long. The V end lost 2 bases, the J end lost 6 bases, and 13 bases lay between the germline ends. CDR3 bases: TGCGCCAGCAGCCAAAGGATGAAGGGCGCTGAAGCTTTCTTT. Protein product: CASSQRMKGAEAFF.

Details on this clonotype: No conserved phenylalanine or tryptophan is present at the end of the CDR3, so a read error is the likely explanation. The chain combines TRBV13 with TRBJ2-7; TRBD1 might be the D (6 bases). V was pared by 6 bases and J by 2 bases, with 17 bases between. CDR3 length equals 15 residues. Germline lookup yields CDR1 PRHDT and CDR2 FYEKMQ (reference sequence). The CDR3 DNA sequence: TGTGCCAGCAGACGAGGGGGAATGCGTCCCTACGAGCAGTACTGC. Protein: CASRRGGMRPYEQYC.

This chain links TRBV5-6 with TRBJ1-4; D is unresolved. CDR1 and CDR2 from the germline V gene are SGHDT and YYEEEE. The CDR3 length is 15 residues. V lost 2 bases, J lost 2 bases, and 10 bases lay in between. CDR3 sequence: CASSFLKATNEKLFF. CDR3 DNA sequence: TGTGCCAGCAGCTTCCTTAAGGCGACTAATGAAAAACTGTTTTTT.